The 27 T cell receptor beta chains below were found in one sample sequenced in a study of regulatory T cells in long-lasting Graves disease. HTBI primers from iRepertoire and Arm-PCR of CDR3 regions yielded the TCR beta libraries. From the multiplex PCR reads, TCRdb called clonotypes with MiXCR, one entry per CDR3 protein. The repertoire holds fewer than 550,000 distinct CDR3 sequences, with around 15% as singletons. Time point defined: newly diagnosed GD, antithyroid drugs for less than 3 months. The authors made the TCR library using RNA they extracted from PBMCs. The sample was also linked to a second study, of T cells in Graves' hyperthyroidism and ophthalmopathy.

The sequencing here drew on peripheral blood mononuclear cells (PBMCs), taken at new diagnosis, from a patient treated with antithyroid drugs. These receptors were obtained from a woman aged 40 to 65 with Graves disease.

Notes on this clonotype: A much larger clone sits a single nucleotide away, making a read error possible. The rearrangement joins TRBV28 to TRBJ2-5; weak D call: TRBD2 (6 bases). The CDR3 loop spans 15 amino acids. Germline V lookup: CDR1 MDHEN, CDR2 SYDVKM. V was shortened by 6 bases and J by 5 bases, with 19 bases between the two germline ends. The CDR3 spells CASSQPQSAGETQYF. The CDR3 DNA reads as TGTGCCAGCAGCCAACCTCAGTCGGCGGGGGAGACCCAGTACTTC.

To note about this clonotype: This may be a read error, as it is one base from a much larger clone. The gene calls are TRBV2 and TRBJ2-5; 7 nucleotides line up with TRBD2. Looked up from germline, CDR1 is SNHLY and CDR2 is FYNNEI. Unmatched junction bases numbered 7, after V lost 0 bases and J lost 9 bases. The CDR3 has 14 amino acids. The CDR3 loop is CASSEAGGTGAQYF. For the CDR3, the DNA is TGTGCCAGCAGTGAAGCGGGAGGGACGGGGGCCCAGTACTTC.

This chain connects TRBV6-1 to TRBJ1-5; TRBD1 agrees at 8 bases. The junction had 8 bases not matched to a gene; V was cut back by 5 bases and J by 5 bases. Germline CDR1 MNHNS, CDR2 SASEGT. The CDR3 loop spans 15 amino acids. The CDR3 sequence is CASSPGTGNDQPQHF. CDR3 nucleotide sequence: TGTGCCAGCAGTCCCGGGACAGGAAATGATCAGCCCCAGCATTTT.

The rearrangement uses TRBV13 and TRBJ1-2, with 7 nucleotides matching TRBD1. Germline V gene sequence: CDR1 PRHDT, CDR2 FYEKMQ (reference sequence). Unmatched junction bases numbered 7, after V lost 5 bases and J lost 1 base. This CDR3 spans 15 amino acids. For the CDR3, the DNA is TGTGCCAGCAGCCGCGACAGGGTCGGTAACTATGGCTACACCTTC. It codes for CASSRDRVGNYGYTF.

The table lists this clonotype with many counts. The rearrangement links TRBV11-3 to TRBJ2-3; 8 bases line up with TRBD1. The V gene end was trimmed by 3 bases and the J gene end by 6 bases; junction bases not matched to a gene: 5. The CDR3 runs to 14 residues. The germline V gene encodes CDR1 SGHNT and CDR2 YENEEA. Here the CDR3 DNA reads TGTGCCAGCAGCTTCACGACAGGGGACGATACGCAGTATTTT. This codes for CASSFTTGDDTQYF.

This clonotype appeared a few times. The CDR3 reads CAISEGVSGANVLTF. In DNA, the CDR3 is TGTGCCATCAGTGAGGGGGTCTCCGGGGCCAACGTCCTGACTTTC. The J gene is TRBJ2-6, the V gene TRBV10-3; D unclear. The CDR3 is made up of 15 amino acids. V dropped 2 bases and J dropped 4 bases, with 9 bases sitting between them. Germline V gene sequence: CDR1 ENHRY, CDR2 SYGVKD.

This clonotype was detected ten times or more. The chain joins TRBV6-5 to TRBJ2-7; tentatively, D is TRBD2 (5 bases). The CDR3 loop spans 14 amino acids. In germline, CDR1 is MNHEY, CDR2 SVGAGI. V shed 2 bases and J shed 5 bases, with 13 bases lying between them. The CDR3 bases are TGTGCCAGCAGTTACCTCGCGGGTAACCACGAGCAGTACTTC. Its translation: CASSYLAGNHEQYF.

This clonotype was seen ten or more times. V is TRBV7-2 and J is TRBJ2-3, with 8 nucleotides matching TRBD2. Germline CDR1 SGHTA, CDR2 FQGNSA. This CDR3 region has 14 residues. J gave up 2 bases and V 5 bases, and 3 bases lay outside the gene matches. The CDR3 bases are TGTGCCAGCAGCCGGACTAGCAACACAGATACGCAGTATTTT. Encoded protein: CASSRTSNTDTQYF.

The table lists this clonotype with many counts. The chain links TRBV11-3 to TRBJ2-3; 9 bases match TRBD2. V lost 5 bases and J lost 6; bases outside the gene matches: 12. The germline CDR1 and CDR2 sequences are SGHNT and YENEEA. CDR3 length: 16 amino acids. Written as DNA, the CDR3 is TGTGCCAGCAGCCCCCGGGGGGGTAGCGGGGGTGATACGCAGTATTTT. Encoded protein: CASSPRGGSGGDTQYF. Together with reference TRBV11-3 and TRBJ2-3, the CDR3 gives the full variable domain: EAGVVQSPRYKIIEKKQPVAFWCNPISGHNTLYWYLQNLGQGPELLIRYENEEAVDDSQLPKDRFSAERLKGVDSTLKIQPAELGDSAVYLCASSPRGGSGGDTQYFGPGTRLTVL.

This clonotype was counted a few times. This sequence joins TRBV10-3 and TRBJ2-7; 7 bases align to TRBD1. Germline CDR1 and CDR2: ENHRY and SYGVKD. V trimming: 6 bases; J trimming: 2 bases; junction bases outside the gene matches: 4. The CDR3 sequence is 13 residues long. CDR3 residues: CAIRTGTAYEQYF. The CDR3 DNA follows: TGTGCCATCAGGACCGGGACAGCCTACGAGCAGTACTTC.

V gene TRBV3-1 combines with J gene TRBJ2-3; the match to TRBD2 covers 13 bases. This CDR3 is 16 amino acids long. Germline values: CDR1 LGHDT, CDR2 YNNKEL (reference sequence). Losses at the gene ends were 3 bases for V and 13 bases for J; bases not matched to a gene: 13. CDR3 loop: CASSHTRTSGGTRKYF. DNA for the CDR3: TGTGCCAGCAGCCATACTAGGACTAGCGGGGGCACCCGGAAGTATTTT.

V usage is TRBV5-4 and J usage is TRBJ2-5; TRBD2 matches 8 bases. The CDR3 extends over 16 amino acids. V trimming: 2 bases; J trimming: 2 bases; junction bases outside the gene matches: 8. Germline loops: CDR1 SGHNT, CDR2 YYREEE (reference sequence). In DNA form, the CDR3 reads TGTGCCAGCAGCTTAACCCCAGCGGGGGTACAAGAGACCCAGTACTTC. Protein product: CASSLTPAGVQETQYF.

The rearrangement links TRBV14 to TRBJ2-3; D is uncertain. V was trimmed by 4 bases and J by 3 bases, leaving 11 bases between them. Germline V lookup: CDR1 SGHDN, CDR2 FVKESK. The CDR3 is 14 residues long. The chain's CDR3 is CASSRHYGTDTQYF. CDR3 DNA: TGTGCCAGCAGCCGGCACTATGGGACAGATACGCAGTATTTT.

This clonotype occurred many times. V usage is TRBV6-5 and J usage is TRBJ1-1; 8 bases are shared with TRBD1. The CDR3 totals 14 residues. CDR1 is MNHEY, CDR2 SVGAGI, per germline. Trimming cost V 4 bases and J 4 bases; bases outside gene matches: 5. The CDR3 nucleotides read TGTGCCAGCAGTTTTGGACAGGGTGGCACTGAAGCTTTCTTT. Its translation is CASSFGQGGTEAFF.

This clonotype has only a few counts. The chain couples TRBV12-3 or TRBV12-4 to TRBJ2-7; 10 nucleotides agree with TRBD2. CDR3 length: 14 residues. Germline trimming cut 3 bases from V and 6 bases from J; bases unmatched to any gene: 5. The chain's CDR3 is CASSFASGGGEQYF. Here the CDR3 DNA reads TGTGCCAGCAGTTTCGCTAGCGGGGGAGGCGAGCAGTACTTC.

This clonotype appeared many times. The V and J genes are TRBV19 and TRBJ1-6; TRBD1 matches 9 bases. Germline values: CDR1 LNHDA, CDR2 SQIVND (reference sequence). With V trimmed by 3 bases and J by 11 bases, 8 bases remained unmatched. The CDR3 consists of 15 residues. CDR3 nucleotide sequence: TGTGCCAGTAGTATGGGGGACAGGGATGTGACACCCCTCCACTTT. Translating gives CASSMGDRDVTPLHF.

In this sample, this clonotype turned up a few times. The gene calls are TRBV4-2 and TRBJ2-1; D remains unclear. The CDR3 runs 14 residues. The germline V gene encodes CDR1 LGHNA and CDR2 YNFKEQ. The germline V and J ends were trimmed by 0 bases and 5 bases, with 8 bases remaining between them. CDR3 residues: CASSQDPVHNEQFF. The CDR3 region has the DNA TGTGCCAGCAGCCAAGATCCGGTTCACAATGAGCAGTTCTTC.

DNA of the CDR3: TGTGCCACATCGACCGAACGGGGCTATGGCTACACCTTC. It is translated as CATSTERGYGYTF. This rearrangement joins TRBV28 to TRBJ1-2; D gene uncertain. CDR3 length: 13 amino acids. The germline gives CDR1 MDHEN, CDR2 SYDVKM. Trimming took 10 bases from V and 4 from J, leaving 16 bases between them.

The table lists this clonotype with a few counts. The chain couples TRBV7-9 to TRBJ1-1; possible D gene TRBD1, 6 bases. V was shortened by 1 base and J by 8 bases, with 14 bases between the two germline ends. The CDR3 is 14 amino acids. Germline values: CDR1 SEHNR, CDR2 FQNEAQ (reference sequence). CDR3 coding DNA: TGTGCCAGCAGCTTAGAGGGGGGAGCCGGGGAAGCTTTCTTT. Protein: CASSLEGGAGEAFF.

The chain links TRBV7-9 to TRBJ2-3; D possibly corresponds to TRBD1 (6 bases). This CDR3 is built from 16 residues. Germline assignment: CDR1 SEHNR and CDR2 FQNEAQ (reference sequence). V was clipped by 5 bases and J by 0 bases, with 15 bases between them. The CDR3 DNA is TGTGCCAGCAGCCGGACAGCCCTTTCTAGCACAGATACGCAGTATTTT. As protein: CASSRTALSSTDTQYF.

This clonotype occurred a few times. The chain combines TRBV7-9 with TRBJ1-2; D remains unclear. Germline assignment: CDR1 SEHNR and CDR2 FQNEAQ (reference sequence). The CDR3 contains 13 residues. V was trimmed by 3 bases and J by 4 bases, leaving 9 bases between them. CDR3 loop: CASSFRPIYGYTF. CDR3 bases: TGTGCCAGCAGCTTTAGACCCATCTATGGCTACACCTTC.

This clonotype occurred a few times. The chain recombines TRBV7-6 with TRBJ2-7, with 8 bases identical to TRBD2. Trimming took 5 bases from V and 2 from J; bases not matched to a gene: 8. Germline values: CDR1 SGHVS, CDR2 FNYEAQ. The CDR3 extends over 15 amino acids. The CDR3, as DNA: TGTGCCAGCAGCCCGGTGGCGGGGGGCCCCTACGAGCAGTACTTC. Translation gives CASSPVAGGPYEQYF.

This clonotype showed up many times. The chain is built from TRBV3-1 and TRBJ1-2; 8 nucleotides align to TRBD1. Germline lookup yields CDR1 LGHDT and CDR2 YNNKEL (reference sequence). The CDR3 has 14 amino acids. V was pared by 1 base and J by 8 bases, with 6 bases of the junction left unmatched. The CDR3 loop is CASSQGQGAGGYTF. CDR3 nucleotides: TGTGCCAGCAGCCAAGGCCAGGGGGCGGGAGGCTACACCTTC.

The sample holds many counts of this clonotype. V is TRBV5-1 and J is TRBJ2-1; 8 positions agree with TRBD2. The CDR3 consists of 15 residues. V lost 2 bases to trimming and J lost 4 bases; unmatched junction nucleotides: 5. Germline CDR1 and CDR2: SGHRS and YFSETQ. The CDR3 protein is CASSFRSGSYNEQFF. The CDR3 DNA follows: TGCGCCAGCAGCTTCAGGAGCGGGAGTTACAATGAGCAGTTCTTC.

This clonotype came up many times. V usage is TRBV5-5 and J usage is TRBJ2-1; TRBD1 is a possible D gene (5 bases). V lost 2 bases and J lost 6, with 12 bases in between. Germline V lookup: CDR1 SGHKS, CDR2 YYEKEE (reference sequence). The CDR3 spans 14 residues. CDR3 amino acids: CASSFRGIGNEQFF. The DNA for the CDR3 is TGTGCCAGCAGCTTTAGGGGTATCGGCAATGAGCAGTTCTTC.

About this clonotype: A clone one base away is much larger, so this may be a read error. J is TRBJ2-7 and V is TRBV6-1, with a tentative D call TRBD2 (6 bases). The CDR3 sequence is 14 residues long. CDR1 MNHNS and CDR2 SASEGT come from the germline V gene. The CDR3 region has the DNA TGTGCCAGCAGCGATCCGGGAGAAACCTACGTGCAGTACTTC. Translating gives CASSDPGETYVQYF.

This chain's CDR3 is CASSIGQGAWSTEAFF. The CDR3 DNA reads as TGTGCCAGTAGTATTGGACAGGGGGCTTGGAGCACTGAAGCTTTCTTT. The chain links TRBV19 to TRBJ1-1; 11 nucleotides line up with TRBD1. The ends lost 3 bases at V and 4 bases at J; junction bases unmatched: 7. The CDR3 is 16 amino acids. Germline lookup yields CDR1 LNHDA and CDR2 SQIVND (reference sequence). Filled out from reference TRBV19 and TRBJ1-1, the complete variable domain reads DGGITQSPKYLFRKEGQNVTLSCEQNLNHDAMYWYRQDPGQGLRLIYYSQIVNDFQKGDIAEGYSVSREKKESFPLTVTSAQKNPTAFYLCASSIGQGAWSTEAFFGQGTRLTVV.